Each of the 20 T cell receptor beta chains below was sequenced from the same sample in a study of CD8+ T cells in alopecia areata. Stated treatment: oral pan-JAK inhibitor, 5-10 mg twice daily. It was cDNA, reverse transcribed from extracted RNA, that served as the sequencing template. Measured with immunoSEQ multiplex PCR; TCRdb has only the in-frame clones, and not every one. Of about 200,000 clones listed, around two fifths are singletons. The material was CD4+ T cells sorted from blood, obtained at week 34, from a patient treated with tofacitinib. These receptors came from a human donor with alopecia areata.

This chain joins TRBV4-2 and TRBJ2-7; TRBD2 is a possible D gene (6 bases). The V and J ends lost 0 bases and 3 bases respectively, with 15 bases between them. Germline CDR1 is LGHNA and CDR2 is YNFKEQ. The CDR3 is made up of 16 amino acids. This chain's CDR3 is CASSQDLRDFGYEQYF. DNA for the CDR3: TGTGCCAGCAGCCAAGATCTTCGGGACTTTGGCTACGAGCAGTACTTC.

This clone was observed a few times. The CDR3 DNA follows: TGTGCCAGCAGTTTCGGGCAAGATATTGCCAGCTCCTACAATGAGCAGTTCTTC. Protein: CASSFGQDIASSYNEQFF. The chain uses TRBV27 and TRBJ2-1, with D hard to call. V shed 3 bases and J shed 0 bases, with 18 bases lying between them. The CDR3 covers 18 residues. In germline, CDR1 is MNHEY, CDR2 SMNVEV (reference sequence).

This chain links TRBV18 with TRBJ2-7; a weak D match, TRBD2 (5 bases). V lost 6 bases and J 4 bases, leaving 19 bases between the germline ends. The CDR3 runs 15 residues. Germline loops: CDR1 KGHSH, CDR2 LQKENI. In nucleotides, the CDR3 is TGTGCCAGCTCGCCGGTCCCTAGCAGGAGTTACGAGCAGTACTTC. Translated, it gives CASSPVPSRSYEQYF.

The chain employs TRBV29-1 and TRBJ2-2, with 10 bases identical to TRBD2. CDR3 length: 14 residues. CDR1 is SQVTM, CDR2 ANQGSEA, per germline. V dropped 7 bases and J dropped 5; count of bases not matched to a gene: 7. CDR3 protein: CSAEGLAVTGELFF. CDR3 nucleotides: TGCAGCGCCGAAGGACTAGCGGTTACCGGGGAGCTGTTTTTT.

The rearrangement links TRBV7-9 to TRBJ2-7; TRBD1 is a possible D gene (5 bases). This CDR3 spans 13 amino acids. Germline-derived CDR1 and CDR2 are SEHNR and FQNEAQ (reference sequence). Trimming left V 5 bases short and J 4 bases short, with 12 bases between. The CDR3 DNA reads TGTGCCAGCAGCCACTCCTCAGGGTACGAGCAGTACTTC. It codes for CASSHSSGYEQYF.

The chain has TRBV7-9 and TRBJ1-2; D remains unclear. The CDR3 consists of 14 residues. V lost 8 bases and J lost 5, with 18 bases in between. Germline assignment: CDR1 SEHNR and CDR2 FQNEAQ (reference sequence). As DNA, the CDR3 is TGTGCCAGCCAGAGTGGGCGGTCGACATATGGCTACACCTTC. This codes for CASQSGRSTYGYTF.

The chain carries TRBV5-1 and TRBJ1-1; weak D call: TRBD1 (5 bases). V lost 0 bases to trimming and J lost 10 bases, with 7 bases between them. The CDR3 has 11 amino acids. Germline V lookup: CDR1 SGHRS, CDR2 YFSETQ. The CDR3 loop is CASSLEGLAFF. CDR3 in DNA: TGCGCCAGCAGCTTGGAGGGGTTAGCTTTCTTT.

This clone was observed a handful of times. The chain has TRBV2 and TRBJ2-7; D perhaps matches TRBD1 (6 bases). Germline V CDR1 and CDR2: SNHLY, FYNNEI. Trimming pared 1 base from V and 2 bases from J, leaving 6 bases between. The CDR3 consists of 13 residues. This CDR3 is CASSEGTAYEQYF. The CDR3 DNA sequence: TGTGCCAGCAGTGAAGGGACAGCCTACGAGCAGTACTTC.

The chain combines TRBV13 with TRBJ1-4; no definite D call. CDR1 PRHDT and CDR2 FYEKMQ come from the germline V gene (reference sequence). CDR3 length equals 15 residues. Trimming cost V 0 bases and J 5 bases, with 10 bases left between them. CDR3: CASSLGPPRNEKLFF. Here the CDR3 DNA reads TGTGCCAGCAGCTTAGGGCCCCCGCGGAATGAAAAACTGTTTTTT. Full variable domain (remainder filled in from reference TRBV13 and TRBJ1-4): AAGVIQSPRHLIKEKRETATLKCYPIPRHDTVYWYQQGPGQDPQFLISFYEKMQSDKGSIPDRFSAQQFSDYHSELNMSSLELGDSALYFCASSLGPPRNEKLFFGSGTQLSVL.

The chain is built from TRBV6-5 and TRBJ2-7; D is ambiguous. Germline-derived CDR1 and CDR2 are MNHEY and SVGAGI. With 6 bases removed from V and 4 bases from J, the gap between germline ends came to 13 bases. This CDR3 contains 13 residues. Here the CDR3 DNA reads TGTGCCAGCAGGCGAGGACGGCTGTACGAGCAGTACTTC. Its translation: CASRRGRLYEQYF.

In this sample, this clone turned up a few times. The rearrangement uses TRBV7-2 and TRBJ2-1; possible D gene TRBD1, 6 bases. CDR1 and CDR2 (germline): SGHTA, FQGNSA. The ends were cut back, 2 bases at V and 10 bases at J, with 15 bases in the middle. CDR3 size: 14 residues. The CDR3: CASSLTGIRGEQFF. The CDR3 region has the DNA TGTGCCAGCAGCTTAACAGGGATACGGGGCGAGCAGTTCTTC. The full variable domain, completed using reference TRBV7-2 and TRBJ2-1, is GAGVSQSPSNKVTEKGKDVELRCDPISGHTALYWYRQSLGQGLEFLIYFQGNSAPDKSGLPSDRFSAERTGGSVSTLTIQRTQQEDSAVYLCASSLTGIRGEQFFGPGTRLTVL.

The chain recombines TRBV5-1 with TRBJ2-5; TRBD2 agrees at 12 bases. Germline loops: CDR1 SGHRS, CDR2 YFSETQ. The length of the CDR3 is 17 residues. V was pared by 2 bases and J by 2 bases, with 7 bases of the junction left unmatched. The CDR3 DNA reads TGCGCCAGCAGCTTCCTAGCGGGAGGGTCGAATCAAGAGACCCAGTACTTC. Its translation: CASSFLAGGSNQETQYF.

The rearrangement joins TRBV19 to TRBJ1-1; D is uncertain. CDR1 is LNHDA, CDR2 SQIVND, per germline (reference sequence). Trimming stripped 6 bases from V and 4 bases from J, with 15 bases between. The CDR3 runs to 14 residues. CDR3 in DNA: TGTGCCAGTAGCCTCCTAAGACCCAGCACTGAAGCTTTCTTT. Residues: CASSLLRPSTEAFF.

The chain carries TRBV30 and TRBJ2-7; D is perhaps TRBD2 (7 bases). The CDR3 is 13 amino acids. V was clipped by 8 bases and J by 6 bases, with 20 bases between them. The germline V gene has CDR1 GTSNPN and CDR2 SVGIG (reference sequence). This chain's CDR3 is CAGGGKGSLEQYF. For the CDR3, the DNA is TGTGCCGGGGGGGGCAAGGGTTCCCTCGAGCAGTACTTC.

The V call is TRBV10-3, the J call TRBJ2-3, with D uncertain. The V and J ends lost 6 bases and 5 bases respectively, with 18 bases between them. CDR1 and CDR2 (germline): ENHRY, SYGVKD. The CDR3 has 15 residues. The CDR3 spells CAISREKPAIDTQYF. CDR3 bases: TGTGCCATCAGCCGAGAGAAACCGGCCATAGATACGCAGTATTTT.

This chain uses TRBV5-1 with TRBJ2-3; the match to TRBD2 covers 8 bases. V lost 1 base and J lost 4; bases outside the gene matches: 5. The CDR3 length is 15 residues. Germline V gene sequence: CDR1 SGHRS, CDR2 YFSETQ. The CDR3 loop reads CASSLRGTRSDTQYF. The DNA for the CDR3 is TGCGCCAGCAGCTTGAGAGGGACTAGGTCAGATACGCAGTATTTT.

V is TRBV27 and J is TRBJ2-7; either TRBD1 or TRBD2 may supply D (5 bases each). V lost 5 bases and J 0 bases, leaving 11 bases between the germline ends. Germline assignment: CDR1 MNHEY and CDR2 SMNVEV (reference sequence). The length of the CDR3 is 14 residues. The CDR3 DNA reads TGTGCCAGCAGTCGGATCGGGACCTCCTACGAGCAGTACTTC. As protein: CASSRIGTSYEQYF.

The rearrangement links TRBV2 to TRBJ1-1; D unresolved. There are 8 residues in the CDR3. Per germline, CDR1 SNHLY and CDR2 FYNNEI. V dropped 7 bases and J dropped 10 bases, with 4 bases sitting between them. This CDR3 is CASNGAFF. CDR3 DNA: TGTGCCAGCAATGGAGCTTTCTTT.

The genes are TRBV6-1 and TRBJ2-7; D not certain. Germline V gives CDR1 MNHNS, CDR2 SASEGT. The CDR3 extends over 11 amino acids. Trimming shortened V by 7 bases and J by 4 bases, and 8 bases separated the two germline ends. The CDR3 DNA reads TGTGCCAGCACCCGTCATTACGAGCAGTACTTC. It encodes CASTRHYEQYF.

This rearrangement joins TRBV11-3 to TRBJ1-1, with D perhaps TRBD1 (5 bases). The CDR3 is 13 residues long. V gave up 3 bases and J gave up 5 bases, with 10 bases separating them. Per germline, CDR1 SGHNT and CDR2 YENEEA. CDR3 residues: CASSFLGDTEAFF. For the CDR3, the DNA is TGTGCCAGCAGCTTTCTAGGGGATACTGAAGCTTTCTTT.